These 30 T cell receptor beta chains were all obtained from the same sample, sequenced in a study of T cell changes during pregnancy in multiple sclerosis. The protocol was immunoSEQ multiplex PCR, while the TCRdb copy is restricted to in-frame clones and leaves out a portion. The sample carries tens of thousands of clones, approximately 92% recorded once. Specimen: CD4+ T cells from peripheral blood mononuclear cells, collected in the third trimester of pregnancy. These receptors were obtained from a female donor with multiple sclerosis, enrolled in a pregnancy study.

The J gene is TRBJ1-3, the V gene TRBV29-1; D unresolved. V lost 2 bases, J lost 0 bases, and 14 bases lay in between. Germline CDR1 SQVTM, CDR2 ANQGSEA. CDR3 length: 16 amino acids. CDR3 DNA sequence: TGCAGCGTTGAAACCCCCCTCGTGAGCTCTGGAAACACCATATATTTT. Its translation: CSVETPLVSSGNTIYF.

The V gene is TRBV2, the J gene TRBJ2-4; weak D call: TRBD2 (6 bases). Trimming removed 5 bases at V and 11 bases at J, with 10 bases between. This CDR3 comprises 11 residues. The germline CDR1 and CDR2 sequences are SNHLY and FYNNEI. The CDR3 DNA sequence: TGTGCCAGCAGTCTGACTAGTCTTCAGTACTTC. This sequence encodes CASSLTSLQYF.

J is TRBJ2-1 and V is TRBV28, with a possible D match to TRBD1 (6 bases). Per germline, CDR1 MDHEN and CDR2 SYDVKM. V was clipped by 4 bases and J by 6 bases, with 10 bases between them. This CDR3 comprises 13 residues. CDR3 protein: CASSSPGVNEQFF. In DNA, the CDR3 is TGTGCCAGCAGTTCGCCAGGGGTCAATGAGCAGTTCTTC.

This chain uses TRBV27 with TRBJ1-1, with 7 nucleotides matching TRBD1. This CDR3 has 14 amino acids. Losses at the gene ends were 5 bases for V and 0 bases for J; bases not matched to a gene: 3. CDR1 and CDR2 (germline): MNHEY, SMNVEV (reference sequence). CDR3 loop: CASSKQGMNTEAFF. The CDR3 DNA reads TGTGCCAGCAGTAAACAGGGGATGAACACTGAAGCTTTCTTT.

CDR3 sequence reads: CASSEDRATNEKLFF. The CDR3 DNA follows: TGTGCCAGCAGTGAAGACAGGGCAACTAATGAAAAACTGTTTTTT. V usage is TRBV2 and J usage is TRBJ1-4, with D perhaps TRBD1 (6 bases). The germline V and J ends were trimmed by 1 base and 0 bases, with 6 bases remaining between them. From germline, CDR1 is SNHLY and CDR2 FYNNEI. The CDR3 loop spans 15 amino acids.

V and J are TRBV7-2 and TRBJ2-5, with 11 positions matching TRBD2. This CDR3 is built from 15 residues. V dropped 3 bases and J dropped 5; count of bases not matched to a gene: 5. The germline CDR1 and CDR2 sequences are SGHTA and FQGNSA. CDR3 loop: CASSLTSGTGETQYF. The CDR3 DNA is TGTGCCAGCAGCTTGACTAGCGGGACTGGTGAGACCCAGTACTTC.

The chain joins TRBV19 to TRBJ2-5; 7 bases match TRBD2. The J segment lost 1 base and the V segment lost 9 bases, leaving 8 bases of the junction unmatched. This CDR3 region has 14 residues. Germline V CDR1 and CDR2: LNHDA, SQIVND (reference sequence). The DNA for the CDR3 is TGTGCCAGCGGGAGGCCAGGGCTCCAAGAGACCCAGTACTTC. It specifies CASGRPGLQETQYF.

This clone was counted between two and nine times. The chain combines TRBV2 with TRBJ1-1, with unresolved D. CDR1 SNHLY and CDR2 FYNNEI come from the germline V gene. This CDR3 has 13 amino acids. Trimming stripped 9 bases from V and 5 bases from J, with 16 bases between. CDR3 bases: TGTGCCAGTAACCGAGAGCGAAGAACTGAAGCTTTCTTT. Residues: CASNRERRTEAFF.

The chain recombines TRBV18 with TRBJ1-5, with D maybe TRBD1 (6 bases). Trimming left V 4 bases short and J 3 bases short, with 10 bases between. This CDR3 has 14 amino acids. CDR1 and CDR2 from the germline V gene are KGHSH and LQKENI. CDR3: CASSLGQNNQPQHF. The CDR3 DNA follows: TGTGCCAGCTCACTTGGACAGAACAATCAGCCCCAGCATTTT. Filled out from reference TRBV18 and TRBJ1-5, the complete variable domain reads NAGVMQNPRHLVRRRGQEARLRCSPMKGHSHVYWYRQLPEEGLKFMVYLQKENIIDESGMPKERFSAEFPKEGPSILRIQQVVRGDSAAYFCASSLGQNNQPQHFGDGTRLSIL.

V is TRBV5-1 and J is TRBJ2-5; 8 positions match TRBD1. The CDR3 covers 14 residues. Per the germline V gene, CDR1 is SGHRS and CDR2 is YFSETQ. With 4 bases clipped from V and 1 base from J, the junction kept 3 bases outside the gene matches. The CDR3 region is CASSLGTGQETQYF. CDR3 DNA sequence: TGCGCCAGCAGCCTCGGGACAGGCCAAGAGACCCAGTACTTC. Supplemented by reference TRBV5-1 and TRBJ2-5, the full variable domain reads KAGVTQTPRYLIKTRGQQVTLSCSPISGHRSVSWYQQTPGQGLQFLFEYFSETQRNKGNFPGRFSGRQFSNSRSEMNVSTLELGDSALYLCASSLGTGQETQYFGPGTRLLVL.

A few counts support this clone. J is TRBJ1-4 and V is TRBV5-3; 8 bases match TRBD1. TRBV5-3 is classed as an ORF, of uncertain function. This CDR3 comprises 15 residues. Unmatched junction bases numbered 4, after V lost 0 bases and J lost 6 bases. Written as DNA, the CDR3 is TGTGCCAGAAGCTTGGAGCCAGGGGGCTATGAAAAACTGTTTTTT. It yields the protein CARSLEPGGYEKLFF.

The gene calls are TRBV29-1 and TRBJ2-3; the D gene is possibly TRBD2 (5 bases). Trimming cost V 3 bases and J 5 bases, with 15 bases left between them. Germline loops: CDR1 SQVTM, CDR2 ANQGSEA. This CDR3 is built from 14 residues. CDR3 loop: CSVEPAGLIDTQYF. Written as DNA, the CDR3 is TGCAGCGTTGAGCCCGCGGGCCTCATAGATACGCAGTATTTT.

This sequence joins TRBV6-5 and TRBJ2-7; unclear D gene. Per germline, CDR1 MNHEY and CDR2 SVGAGI. This CDR3 contains 11 residues. Trimming removed 6 bases at V and 5 bases at J, with 8 bases between. CDR3 nucleotides: TGTGCCAGCAGCGCGCAGGACGAGCAGTACTTC. This codes for CASSAQDEQYF.

This rearrangement joins TRBV11-2 to TRBJ2-3; 8 bases are shared with TRBD1. The germline CDR1 and CDR2 sequences are SGHAT and FQNNGV. The CDR3 is made up of 16 amino acids. Trimming cost V 5 bases and J 3 bases; bases outside gene matches: 10. The CDR3, as DNA: TGTGCCAGCAGCAGACAGGCAGGGGGCTTGACAGATACGCAGTATTTT. Protein product: CASSRQAGGLTDTQYF.

This clone was picked up one time. The chain joins TRBV6-5 to TRBJ1-2, with TRBD1 matching over 7 bases. J was trimmed by 8 bases and V by 2 bases; bases with no gene match: 11. The CDR3 is 15 residues long. The V gene's germline CDR1 is MNHEY and CDR2 SVGAGI. This chain's CDR3 is CASSYNDRVAGGYTF. The CDR3 bases are TGTGCCAGCAGTTACAACGACAGGGTTGCGGGAGGCTACACCTTC.

The CDR3 region has the DNA TGTGCCAGCAGCTCCCAGGCGGGGGCCGGCGAGCAGTACTTC. Translated, it gives CASSSQAGAGEQYF. V usage is TRBV7-2 and J usage is TRBJ2-7, with D perhaps TRBD2 (7 bases). The V end was cut by 4 bases, the J end by 6 bases, with 16 bases between. The CDR3 has 14 amino acids. Germline CDR1 SGHTA, CDR2 FQGNSA.

This rearrangement joins TRBV7-9 to TRBJ2-7; no firm D call. From germline, CDR1 is SEHNR and CDR2 FQNEAQ (reference sequence). This CDR3 is built from 13 residues. The V end lost 7 bases, the J end lost 0 bases, and 10 bases lay between the germline ends. CDR3 residues: CASKSSNSYEQYF. The CDR3, as DNA: TGTGCCAGCAAATCGTCTAACTCCTACGAGCAGTACTTC. The whole variable domain, filled in from reference TRBV7-9 and TRBJ2-7, reads DTGVSQNPRHKITKRGQNVTFRCDPISEHNRLYWYRQTLGQGPEFLTYFQNEAQLEKSRLLSDRFSAERPKGSFSTLEIQRTEQGDSAMYLCASKSSNSYEQYFGPGTRLTVT.

The chain has TRBV6-5 and TRBJ2-7; TRBD1 aligns across 8 bases. The germline CDR1 and CDR2 sequences are MNHEY and SVGAGI. Trimming cost V 2 bases and J 10 bases; bases outside gene matches: 13. The CDR3 is 15 amino acids. In DNA, the CDR3 is TGTGCCAGCAGTTACACCCCTGGGACAGGTGGACCCCAGTACTTC. Its translation is CASSYTPGTGGPQYF.

V is TRBV2 and J is TRBJ2-1; 12 nucleotides match TRBD2. This CDR3 is built from 15 residues. V shed 4 bases and J 8 bases; nucleotides not matched to a gene: 6. The germline CDR1 and CDR2 sequences are SNHLY and FYNNEI. In DNA form, the CDR3 reads TGTGCCAGCAGTGGGCTAGCGGGAGGGAAAGATGAGCAGTTCTTC. Protein product: CASSGLAGGKDEQFF. The whole variable domain, remainder taken from reference TRBV2 and TRBJ2-1, is EPEVTQTPSHQVTQMGQEVILRCVPISNHLYFYWYRQILGQKVEFLVSFYNNEISEKSEIFDDQFSVERPDGSNFTLKIRSTKLEDSAMYFCASSGLAGGKDEQFFGPGTRLTVL.

V is TRBV5-6 and J is TRBJ2-7, with D unresolved. The germline V and J ends were trimmed by 6 bases and 4 bases, with 11 bases remaining between them. Germline V gives CDR1 SGHDT, CDR2 YYEEEE. CDR3 length: 12 amino acids. This chain's CDR3 is CASTRSAYEQYF. Here the CDR3 DNA reads TGTGCCAGCACCCGAAGTGCGTACGAGCAGTACTTC.

V usage is TRBV10-3 and J usage is TRBJ1-2; D not certain. V lost 3 bases and J 8 bases, leaving 10 bases between the germline ends. Germline V CDR1 and CDR2: ENHRY, SYGVKD. This CDR3 region has 12 residues. The CDR3 spells CAISDPRRGYTF. The CDR3 region has the DNA TGTGCCATCAGTGATCCCCGGAGGGGCTACACCTTC.

The chain carries TRBV5-1 and TRBJ2-3, with 9 bases that match TRBD1. CDR1 and CDR2 (germline): SGHRS, YFSETQ. V lost 4 bases and J lost 5; bases outside the gene matches: 8. The CDR3 spans 15 residues. DNA of the CDR3: TGCGCCAGCAGCCCTACAGGGGGCAAAGGAGATACGCAGTATTTT. This codes for CASSPTGGKGDTQYF.

The V gene is TRBV7-8, the J gene TRBJ1-5; 11 nucleotides agree with TRBD1. The germline gives CDR1 SGHVS, CDR2 FQNEAQ. The CDR3 is 15 amino acids. J lost 6 bases, V lost 1 base, and 2 bases had no gene match. DNA for the CDR3: TGTGCCAGCAGCTTAGGGACAGGGGGCGGTCAGCCCCAGCATTTT. As protein: CASSLGTGGGQPQHF.

V gene TRBV12-5 combines with J gene TRBJ1-2; 7 nucleotides line up with TRBD1. The CDR3 spans 19 residues. Per germline, CDR1 LGHNT and CDR2 FRNRAP. The trim removed 6 bases at V and 2 bases at J, leaving 21 bases unmatched. The CDR3 is CASGPDTGANGITNYGYTF. CDR3 DNA: TGTGCTAGTGGACCCGATACAGGGGCCAACGGAATAACGAACTATGGCTACACCTTC. The full variable domain, with the rest looked up from reference TRBV12-5 and TRBJ1-2, is DARVTQTPRHKVTEMGQEVTMRCQPILGHNTVFWYRQTMMQGLELLAYFRNRAPLDDSGMPKDRFSAEMPDATLATLKIQPSEPRDSAVYFCASGPDTGANGITNYGYTFGSGTRLTVV.

This clone has just one count. This rearrangement joins TRBV2 to TRBJ2-2, with a tentative D call TRBD1 (6 bases). CDR1 is SNHLY and CDR2 is FYNNEI in the germline V gene. This CDR3 has 17 amino acids. Deletions cut 5 bases from V and 4 bases from J, with 20 bases between. The CDR3: CASSLLSGTRLTGELFF. As DNA, the CDR3 is TGTGCCAGCAGTCTCCTATCCGGGACACGGCTCACCGGGGAGCTGTTTTTT.

In its sample, this clone was seen a few times. The chain is built from TRBV29-1 and TRBJ1-1; D call uncertain. Per the germline V gene, CDR1 is SQVTM and CDR2 is ANQGSEA. The CDR3 has 13 residues. V was clipped by 4 bases and J by 5 bases, with 14 bases between them. DNA of the CDR3: TGCAGCGTTGTGGGGAGAATCGTTACTGAAGCTTTCTTT. It specifies CSVVGRIVTEAFF.

The chain employs TRBV27 and TRBJ2-3; 13 bases map to TRBD2. In germline, CDR1 is MNHEY, CDR2 SMNVEV (reference sequence). V was clipped by 6 bases and J by 6 bases; unmatched bases: 12. The CDR3 has 17 residues. CDR3 region: CASRSLGTSGNKDTQYF. The CDR3 bases are TGTGCCAGCAGATCCCTAGGGACTAGCGGGAATAAGGATACGCAGTATTTT.

The genes are TRBV19 and TRBJ2-7, with 11 bases matching TRBD2. CDR1 is LNHDA and CDR2 is SQIVND in the germline V gene (reference sequence). The CDR3 is 16 residues long. Losses at the gene ends were 5 bases for V and 5 bases for J; bases not matched to a gene: 11. The CDR3 coding sequence is TGTGCCAGTAGTCCTTTTAGCGGGAGGGCGTCCAACGAGCAGTACTTC. It translates to CASSPFSGRASNEQYF.

The V and J genes are TRBV9 and TRBJ1-1; D gene unclear. CDR1 is SGDLS, CDR2 YYNGEE, per germline. This CDR3 is 13 amino acids long. The V end lost 0 bases, the J end lost 4 bases, and 7 bases lay between the germline ends. Here the CDR3 reads CASSVEGGTEAFF. In DNA form, the CDR3 reads TGTGCCAGCAGCGTAGAAGGAGGCACTGAAGCTTTCTTT.

This chain uses TRBV28 with TRBJ1-2; 8 bases fit TRBD1. In germline, CDR1 is MDHEN, CDR2 SYDVKM. V lost 10 bases to trimming and J lost 4 bases; unmatched junction nucleotides: 11. The CDR3 totals 14 residues. CDR3 sequence: CAIFNQGAFYGYTF. CDR3 nucleotide sequence: TGTGCCATTTTTAACCAGGGGGCATTCTATGGCTACACCTTC.